Presented here are 19 T cell receptor beta chains from one specimen sequenced in a study of blood T cell repertoires in COVID-19. Assay: immunoSEQ multiplex PCR; the TCRdb copy retains only in-frame clones and omits some. The sample shows 250,000 or so clones, 80% to 90% of them seen only once. The specimen was peripheral blood. These receptors came from a middle-aged woman who had recovered from COVID-19.

CDR3 sequence (DNA): TGTGCCAGCAGCTTGTTTGGAGGGACAGGGGGCTATGGCTACACCTTC. The encoded protein is CASSLFGGTGGYGYTF. This chain uses TRBV5-8 with TRBJ1-2; 11 positions agree with TRBD1. V shed 1 base and J 4 bases; nucleotides not matched to a gene: 6. Germline V lookup: CDR1 SGHTS, CDR2 YDEGEE. This CDR3 is built from 16 residues.

The chain is built from TRBV29-1 and TRBJ1-1; D not certain. Trimming left V 3 bases short and J 1 base short, with 6 bases between. Germline-derived CDR1 and CDR2 are SQVTM and ANQGSEA. This CDR3 region has 12 residues. The CDR3 region has the DNA TGCAGCGTTGAGGCCAAGAACACTGAAGCTTTCTTT. Translating gives CSVEAKNTEAFF.

This chain uses TRBV19 with TRBJ1-5; 8 nucleotides line up with TRBD1. Trimming cost V 1 base and J 5 bases; bases outside gene matches: 1. This CDR3 is 14 amino acids long. Germline V CDR1 and CDR2: LNHDA, SQIVND (reference sequence). CDR3 bases: TGTGCCAGTAGTATAGGACAGGGGTATCAGCCCCAGCATTTT. Its translation: CASSIGQGYQPQHF.

This chain links TRBV3-1 (or the pseudogene TRBV3-2) with TRBJ2-7; D is uncertain. Germline V CDR1 and CDR2: LGHDT, YNNKEL (reference sequence). V lost 0 bases, J lost 0 bases, and 12 bases lay in between. The CDR3 extends over 16 amino acids. The CDR3 loop is CASSQDSCESSYEQYV. The CDR3 DNA sequence: TGTGCCAGCAGCCAAGATAGCTGCGAGAGCTCCTACGAGCAGTACGTC.

The chain uses TRBV11-3 and TRBJ2-3; 12 bases agree with TRBD2. This CDR3 contains 17 residues. Per the germline V gene, CDR1 is SGHNT and CDR2 is YENEEA. After removal of 5 bases from V and 3 bases from J, the junction contained 9 bases not matched to a gene. CDR3 bases: TGTGCCAGCAGCCCACGACTAGCGGGAGTGGGTACAGATACGCAGTATTTT. Its translation: CASSPRLAGVGTDTQYF.

The sample holds one count of this clone. The V gene is TRBV12-5, the J gene TRBJ1-3; TRBD1 agrees at 7 bases. The germline V gene encodes CDR1 LGHNT and CDR2 FRNRAP. The CDR3 extends over 16 amino acids. With V trimmed by 0 bases and J by 2 bases, 4 bases remained unmatched. The CDR3 coding sequence is TGTGCTAGTGGTTTGGTACTCGGACAGGCTGGAAACACCATATATTTT. Its translation is CASGLVLGQAGNTIYF.

Judged by abundance, this clone is medium-sized (0.01 to 0.1%). This chain links TRBV19 with TRBJ2-1; D is undetermined. The germline CDR1 and CDR2 sequences are LNHDA and SQIVND (reference sequence). Trimming removed 6 bases at V and 4 bases at J, with 13 bases between. The CDR3 spans 14 residues. CDR3 nucleotides: TGTGCCAGTAGCATTGCGGCCCAATACAATGAGCAGTTCTTC. Translation: CASSIAAQYNEQFF.

J is TRBJ2-4 and V is TRBV6-5; the match to TRBD1 covers 9 bases. CDR3 length equals 15 residues. Looked up from germline, CDR1 is MNHEY and CDR2 is SVGAGI. V dropped 6 bases and J dropped 2; count of bases not matched to a gene: 5. The CDR3 DNA reads as TGTGCCAGCAGCAACAGGGGGCTATCCAAAAACATTCAGTACTTC. Amino acids: CASSNRGLSKNIQYF.

This chain joins TRBV15 and TRBJ2-7, with a possible D match to TRBD2 (6 bases). Per germline, CDR1 LNHNV and CDR2 YYDKDF (reference sequence). Trimming took 3 bases from V and 2 from J, leaving 11 bases between them. This CDR3 region has 14 residues. CDR3 in DNA: TGTGCCACCAGCAGCTCGGGACTTCCCTACGAGCAGTACGTC. Its translation: CATSSSGLPYEQYV.

The gene calls are TRBV10-3 and TRBJ2-3; 10 positions agree with TRBD2. The CDR3 spans 17 residues. V shed 4 bases, J shed 4 bases, and the junction held 11 bases outside the gene matches. CDR1 and CDR2 (germline): ENHRY, SYGVKD. CDR3 sequence reads: CAISGSGGATGADTQYF. In DNA, the CDR3 is TGTGCCATCAGTGGGAGCGGGGGGGCCACGGGTGCAGATACGCAGTATTTT.

The V gene is TRBV7-9, the J gene TRBJ1-2, with TRBD1 as a possible D gene (5 bases). V lost 1 base, J lost 8 bases, and 14 bases lay in between. From germline, CDR1 is SEHNR and CDR2 FQNEAQ (reference sequence). The CDR3 has 14 residues. CDR3 protein: CASSLEALRGGYTF. CDR3 DNA: TGTGCCAGCAGCTTAGAAGCGCTGCGGGGCGGCTACACCTTC.

The rearrangement joins TRBV27 to TRBJ2-1; D may be TRBD2 (5 bases). Germline-derived CDR1 and CDR2 are MNHEY and SMNVEV (reference sequence). Deletions cut 10 bases from V and 2 bases from J, with 18 bases between. The CDR3 length is 15 residues. The CDR3 DNA sequence: TGTGCCACCACGTGGGGAGCGGAGCCCTACAATGAGCAGTTCTTC. As protein: CATTWGAEPYNEQFF.

The chain couples TRBV18 to TRBJ2-6; 8 bases match TRBD2. From germline, CDR1 is KGHSH and CDR2 LQKENI. V was pared by 1 base and J by 4 bases, with 3 bases of the junction left unmatched. CDR3 length equals 16 residues. CDR3 loop: CASSPRGGSGANVLTF. Written as DNA, the CDR3 is TGTGCCAGCTCACCACGCGGGGGGTCAGGGGCCAACGTCCTGACTTTC.

This chain joins TRBV12-3 or TRBV12-4 and TRBJ1-3, with no clear D. This CDR3 spans 12 amino acids. V was cut by 6 bases and J by 4 bases, with 7 bases left in between. CDR3 in DNA: TGTGCCAGCAGCTTCAGGGGAAACACCATATATTTT. As protein: CASSFRGNTIYF.

The V gene is TRBV4-3, the J gene TRBJ1-6, with D perhaps matching TRBD1 (6 bases). The germline V gene has CDR1 LGHNA and CDR2 YSLEER. This CDR3 is 16 amino acids long. Between the trimmed V and J ends, which lost 0 bases and 9 bases, there was a span of 15 bases. The CDR3 DNA is TGCGCCAGCAGCCAAGATAAGGGACATGTTACTTCACCCCTCCACTTT. Translating it yields CASSQDKGHVTSPLHF.

J is TRBJ2-2 and V is TRBV6-5, with TRBD2 matching over 7 bases. The CDR3 spans 15 residues. CDR1 is MNHEY, CDR2 SVGAGI, per germline. V gave up 2 bases and J gave up 4 bases; unmatched junction bases: 4. In DNA, the CDR3 is TGTGCCAGCAGTTACGATGGACTAGTCACCGGGGAGCTGTTTTTT. Protein: CASSYDGLVTGELFF.

The table lists this clone with a count of one. V is TRBV10-3 and J is TRBJ2-7; tentative D call: TRBD1 (5 bases). The V gene's germline CDR1 is ENHRY and CDR2 SYGVKD. V lost 5 bases, J lost 3 bases, and 14 bases lay in between. The CDR3 extends over 14 amino acids. As DNA, the CDR3 is TGTGCCATCAGTACAGGCGTCTCAGGCTACGAGCAGTACTTC. Protein sequence: CAISTGVSGYEQYF.

Here the CDR3 DNA reads TGTGCCAGCAGTGAACAGTATGGGCTCTATGGCTACACCTTC. It translates to CASSEQYGLYGYTF. The chain links TRBV2 to TRBJ1-2; no firm D call. This CDR3 region has 14 residues. Germline CDR1 is SNHLY and CDR2 is FYNNEI. Trimming removed 2 bases from V and 4 bases from J, with 11 bases in between.

The rearrangement links TRBV7-2 to TRBJ2-1, with D perhaps matching TRBD1 (6 bases). The germline V gene encodes CDR1 SGHTA and CDR2 FQGNSA. Trimming cost V 2 bases and J 3 bases, with 11 bases left between them. The CDR3 sequence is 15 residues long. The chain's CDR3 is CASSLRGSRYNEQFF. DNA for the CDR3: TGTGCCAGCAGCTTAAGGGGGAGCCGCTACAATGAGCAGTTCTTC.